These 24 T cell receptor beta chains came from one sample sequenced in a study of lymphopenia after photon versus proton radiotherapy. Data came from immunoSEQ multiplex PCR; TCRdb stores just in-frame clones and leaves some out. The sample includes approximately 160,000 clones, approximately 86% of them seen just once. Sequencing was performed on peripheral blood, taken from a patient treated with photon-based radiotherapy. These receptors all stem from a man aged 45-60 years with gastric cancer.

V usage is TRBV18 and J usage is TRBJ1-1, with D perhaps TRBD1 (6 bases). The CDR3 loop spans 14 amino acids. CDR1 is KGHSH and CDR2 is LQKENI in the germline V gene. Trimming took off 0 bases at V and 4 bases at J, with 9 bases between the two ends. For the CDR3, the DNA is TGTGCCAGCTCACCACCCGCAGGGGTCACTGAAGCTTTCTTT. Translating it yields CASSPPAGVTEAFF.

The chain carries TRBV15 and TRBJ2-7; D perhaps matches TRBD2 (5 bases). The CDR3 spans 16 residues. V lost 4 bases to trimming and J lost 0 bases, with 16 bases between them. CDR1 and CDR2 (germline): LNHNV, YYDKDF (reference sequence). CDR3 coding DNA: TGTGCCACCAGCACAAGTGGAGGACCCCGCTCCTACGAGCAGTACTTC. Translating it yields CATSTSGGPRSYEQYF.

V is TRBV19 and J is TRBJ2-6; tentatively, D is TRBD1 or TRBD2 (5 bases each). The CDR3 totals 17 residues. Germline loops: CDR1 LNHDA, CDR2 SQIVND (reference sequence). Trimming stripped 6 bases from V and 0 bases from J, with 15 bases between. CDR3 sequence: CASRTGTAYSGANVLTF. Written as DNA, the CDR3 is TGTGCCAGTAGAACCGGGACGGCTTACTCTGGGGCCAACGTCCTGACTTTC.

The chain employs TRBV2 and TRBJ2-7, with D perhaps matching TRBD2 (5 bases). Germline V gene data show CDR1 as SNHLY and CDR2 as FYNNEI. This CDR3 is 13 amino acids long. V was trimmed by 7 bases and J by 6 bases, leaving 16 bases between them. CDR3 nucleotides: TGTGCCAGCAAATGGGGTGGAGAGGGCGAGCAGTACTTC. Translation gives CASKWGGEGEQYF.

The V gene is TRBV27, the J gene TRBJ1-4; maybe TRBD1 (5 bases). Germline CDR1 is MNHEY and CDR2 is SMNVEV (reference sequence). The CDR3 spans 13 residues. The V and J ends lost 3 bases and 3 bases respectively, with 5 bases between them. CDR3 residues: CASSLGPNEKLFF. The CDR3 DNA follows: TGTGCCAGCAGTTTGGGACCTAATGAAAAACTGTTTTTT.

The V call is TRBV7-2, the J call TRBJ2-2, with 7 nucleotides matching TRBD2. V gave up 3 bases and J gave up 1 base; unmatched junction bases: 2. Germline values: CDR1 SGHTA, CDR2 FQGNSA. The CDR3 contains 15 residues. CDR3 DNA sequence: TGTGCCAGCAGCTTGTCTAGCGGGAACACCGGGGAGCTGTTTTTT. This gives the protein CASSLSSGNTGELFF.

J is TRBJ2-5 and V is TRBV5-1, with D hard to call. The V end lost 0 bases, the J end lost 5 bases, and 14 bases lay between the germline ends. The CDR3 totals 15 residues. Germline loops: CDR1 SGHRS, CDR2 YFSETQ. The CDR3 is CASSLEARRTETQYF. Here the CDR3 DNA reads TGCGCCAGCAGCTTGGAGGCCAGGCGAACGGAGACCCAGTACTTC.

The chain has TRBV6-5 and TRBJ1-1, with D unresolved. CDR3 length: 13 residues. With 5 bases removed from V and 1 base from J, the gap between germline ends came to 8 bases. In germline, CDR1 is MNHEY, CDR2 SVGAGI. The CDR3 here is CASSGWGNTEAFF. In nucleotides, the CDR3 is TGTGCCAGCAGTGGCTGGGGGAACACTGAAGCTTTCTTT.

This chain links TRBV27 with TRBJ2-7; no firm D call. Per the germline V gene, CDR1 is MNHEY and CDR2 is SMNVEV (reference sequence). Trimming cost V 1 base and J 6 bases, with 13 bases left between them. This CDR3 region has 14 residues. This chain's CDR3 is CASSLLGFSGEQYF. DNA for the CDR3: TGTGCCAGCAGTTTATTGGGGTTTTCGGGCGAGCAGTACTTC.

V gene TRBV23-1 combines with J gene TRBJ1-2; possible D gene TRBD1, 5 bases. TRBV23-1 is marked as an open reading frame, function uncertain. This CDR3 has 15 amino acids. V was pared by 7 bases and J by 1 base, with 16 bases between. CDR3 DNA: TGCGCCAGCACCCAGGCGGACAATTTTAACTATGGCTACACCTTC. Encoded protein: CASTQADNFNYGYTF.

The rearrangement links TRBV11-2 to TRBJ2-7; 8 bases fit TRBD1. The germline gives CDR1 SGHAT, CDR2 FQNNGV. V lost 2 bases to trimming and J lost 2 bases; unmatched junction nucleotides: 2. The CDR3 is 14 residues long. The CDR3: CASSLMGQAYEQYF. For the CDR3, the DNA is TGTGCCAGCAGCTTAATGGGACAGGCCTACGAGCAGTACTTC.

The rearrangement links TRBV14 to TRBJ1-1, with D unresolved. The germline V gene has CDR1 SGHDN and CDR2 FVKESK. The length of the CDR3 is 16 residues. V gave up 1 base and J gave up 1 base, with 13 bases separating them. CDR3 residues: CASSQGWVMWNTEAFF. The CDR3 nucleotides read TGTGCCAGCAGCCAAGGCTGGGTGATGTGGAACACTGAAGCTTTCTTT.

The gene calls are TRBV27 and TRBJ2-3; 14 positions match TRBD2. Germline trimming cut 5 bases from V and 5 bases from J; bases unmatched to any gene: 12. CDR3 length: 18 residues. Germline CDR1 MNHEY, CDR2 SMNVEV (reference sequence). Here the CDR3 reads CASSTSGLAGEGRDTQYF. In DNA, the CDR3 is TGTGCCAGCAGTACCTCGGGACTAGCGGGAGAGGGCCGAGATACGCAGTATTTT.

The chain combines TRBV11-2 with TRBJ1-2; unclear D gene. The CDR3 is 13 amino acids. The V end lost 1 base, the J end lost 2 bases, and 5 bases lay between the germline ends. Per germline, CDR1 SGHAT and CDR2 FQNNGV. The CDR3 region is CASSLGGNYGYTF. The DNA for the CDR3 is TGTGCCAGCAGCTTAGGAGGGAACTATGGCTACACCTTC.

The CDR3 region is CASSIRPGSNQPQHF. In nucleotides, the CDR3 is TGTGCCAGTAGTATAAGGCCAGGCAGCAATCAGCCCCAGCATTTT. This chain connects TRBV19 to TRBJ1-5; D gene unclear. V shed 2 bases and J shed 1 base, with 9 bases lying between them. The germline CDR1 and CDR2 sequences are LNHDA and SQIVND (reference sequence). This CDR3 has 15 residues.

The V gene is TRBV27, the J gene TRBJ2-1; D is uncertain. Looked up from germline, CDR1 is MNHEY and CDR2 is SMNVEV (reference sequence). The CDR3 runs 13 residues. The germline V and J ends were trimmed by 5 bases and 5 bases, with 10 bases remaining between them. The CDR3 nucleotides read TGTGCCAGCAGTACCCCAATAAACAATGAGCAGTTCTTC. Protein sequence: CASSTPINNEQFF.

This clone was seen a single time. The chain couples TRBV5-1 to TRBJ1-2; 7 bases are a match to TRBD1. Germline V gives CDR1 SGHRS, CDR2 YFSETQ. V dropped 4 bases and J dropped 3; count of bases not matched to a gene: 9. The CDR3 covers 15 residues. In DNA form, the CDR3 reads TGCGCCAGCAGCCCGGAGCAGGGGGGAGACTATGGCTACACCTTC. It specifies CASSPEQGGDYGYTF.

The V and J genes are TRBV5-4 and TRBJ1-1; tentatively, D is TRBD1 (5 bases). Trimming removed 1 base from V and 1 base from J, with 14 bases in between. Germline assignment: CDR1 SGHNT and CDR2 YYREEE (reference sequence). The CDR3 loop spans 16 amino acids. In DNA form, the CDR3 reads TGTGCCAGCAGCTTGACGGGGCCGCAGGGGAACACTGAAGCTTTCTTT. Translating it yields CASSLTGPQGNTEAFF.

This rearrangement joins TRBV19 to TRBJ1-1; D perhaps matches TRBD1 (5 bases). V was cut by 5 bases and J by 5 bases, with 15 bases left in between. Germline-derived CDR1 and CDR2 are LNHDA and SQIVND (reference sequence). This CDR3 is 14 amino acids long. The CDR3 is CASSLGPKGTEAFF. In DNA, the CDR3 is TGTGCCAGTAGTTTGGGGCCTAAGGGAACTGAAGCTTTCTTT.

The chain links TRBV19 to TRBJ1-2, with TRBD1 matching 7 bases. V trimming: 4 bases; J trimming: 6 bases; junction bases outside the gene matches: 8. CDR3 length equals 14 residues. Germline V gene lookup returns CDR1 LNHDA and CDR2 SQIVND (reference sequence). Here the CDR3 reads CASSTDRVGDGYTF. In DNA form, the CDR3 reads TGTGCCAGTAGTACCGACAGGGTTGGGGATGGCTACACCTTC.

The DNA for the CDR3 is TGTGCCAGCAGCTTCAGGCTAGCGGGAGACGGGGATACGCAGTATTTT. It specifies CASSFRLAGDGDTQYF. The chain combines TRBV11-2 with TRBJ2-3, with TRBD2 matching over 10 bases. Germline CDR1 is SGHAT and CDR2 is FQNNGV. The V segment lost 3 bases and the J segment 6 bases; nucleotides outside the gene matches: 9. The CDR3 is 16 residues long.

V gene TRBV18 combines with J gene TRBJ2-1; D perhaps matches TRBD2 (5 bases). Germline V gives CDR1 KGHSH, CDR2 LQKENI. V was shortened by 1 base and J by 1 base, with 5 bases between the two germline ends. This CDR3 has 14 amino acids. The CDR3 nucleotides are TGTGCCAGCTCACCACGGGAGTCCTACAATGAGCAGTTCTTC. It yields the protein CASSPRESYNEQFF.

CDR3 DNA: TGTGCCAGCAGTGAATCGAACAGGGTGGCTTTCTTT. The encoded protein is CASSESNRVAFF. The genes are TRBV6-1 and TRBJ1-1; perhaps TRBD1 as D (6 bases). This CDR3 has 12 residues. CDR1 is MNHNS and CDR2 is SASEGT in the germline V gene. V lost 2 bases and J 11 bases, leaving 12 bases between the germline ends.

The gene calls are TRBV30 and TRBJ1-1, with D possibly being TRBD1 (5 bases). Germline values: CDR1 GTSNPN, CDR2 SVGIG (reference sequence). This CDR3 has 12 amino acids. The ends were cut back, 2 bases at V and 11 bases at J, with 15 bases in the middle. The CDR3 sequence: CAWSPHQGSAFF. The CDR3 nucleotides read TGTGCCTGGAGTCCACACCAGGGATCGGCTTTCTTT.